This T cell receptor beta chain was recorded in a study of blood T cell repertoires in COVID-19 (dated by TCRdb to the early 2020s). Looking at the study overall: Collaborator samples came from the United States, Italy and Spain and covered acute and convalescent phases of COVID-19. The prospective study material was composed of cDNA or gDNA derived from T cells, B-cell-depleted T cells, or PBMCs. Subjects who had been exposed to COVID-19, were actively infected with it, or had recovered from it provided the deeply sampled blood TCRbeta repertoires that made up the dataset. The repertoires were released in a freely available public database intended as a resource for research on the immune response to SARS-CoV-2. The samples were drawn from the first 160 participants of the ongoing ImmuneRACE study and from roughly 1,300 subjects provided by 6 global collaborators. The sample metadata nearly always contained a de-identified subject ID, COVID-19 status, age in years and sex. Where available, HLA class I and class II types were obtained from metadata supplied by the sample provider rather than from assay-based typing.

Points the paper makes about the study in general: Clinical and demographic metadata were provided uncurated, with the amount varying by source and participant.

According to the germline V gene, CDR1 reads SGHAT and CDR2 reads FQNNGV. From the cysteine through the phenylalanine, the CDR3 covers 15 amino acids. The kept DNA is CDR3 alone, 45 bases in frame from the first base. The germline V and J ends show losses of 3 bases and 7 bases respectively, and no gene match explains 5 bases of the junction. As to this clone: Its antigen is still unknown. No per-base quality is available; no much larger clone lies one base away.

TCRbeta CDR3 regions were amplified from genomic DNA by means of the immunoSEQ Assay, a bias-controlled multiplex PCR. Under the source paper's analysis protocol: Within the assay, amplification of reference gene primers was used to estimate how many nucleated cells each sample contained. To quantify the absolute abundance of each unique TCRbeta CDR3 rearrangement, sequence reads were collapsed and filtered. Productive Simpson clonality was computed per sample as the square root of Simpson's diversity index over productive rearrangements. The clones in this table, taken by TCRdb from immuneACCESS, are in-frame only. Not every clone is retained; where verified, under half of the shortfall comes from an unresolved V gene, and the cause of the rest is unknown. That table is the source of V, J and clone size, and D and trimming were worked out from the DNA. This sample has a few hundred thousand clones in its table, and around nine tenths of those were observed once. Under 9% of the sample lies in the top ten.

Whole blood was collected in K2EDTA tubes by collaborating institutions according to the institutions' own protocols. For TCRbeta analysis, collaborators shipped samples in one of three forms: frozen whole blood, isolated PBMCs, or DNA extracted from either of those sample types. Sequenced input: peripheral blood. This clonotype originated in a woman aged 70 to 79 with active or convalescent COVID-19. Here the chain combines TRBV11-2 and TRBJ2-1, and 11 bases in between align with TRBD2. The CDR3: CASSFSGGAGNEQFF. The DNA sequence is TGTGCCAGCAGCTTTAGCGGGGGGGCGGGTAATGAGCAGTTCTTC.